This paragraph reports one T cell receptor beta chain. These data come from a study of blood T cell repertoires in COVID-19. Looking at the study overall: Sites in the United States, Italy and Spain provided acute and convalescent COVID-19 samples. PBMCs, B-cell-depleted T cells, or T cells provided the cDNA or gDNA that made up the material.

Unmatched junction bases numbered 7, after V lost 5 bases and J lost 0 bases. Germline loops: CDR1 LNHDA, CDR2 SQIVND (reference sequence). The CDR3 runs 17 residues. How the authors handled the data: By means of reference gene primer amplification, nucleated cell counts were estimated. The table came from immunoSEQ multiplex PCR; TCRdb's copy has only in-frame clones and leaves some out. That table supplies the V and J calls and clone size; D and trimming were determined from the DNA. Of roughly 200,000 clones in the sample, roughly 80% are singletons; the top ten hold under 8%. Sequencing input: peripheral blood. This clonotype was sampled from a man in his sixties with acute or convalescent COVID-19. The chain employs TRBV19 and TRBJ1-5, with TRBD1 matching over 10 bases. CDR3 DNA: TGTGCCAGTAGTCGGGACAGGGGAACCCATAGCAATCAGCCCCAGCATTTT. Protein product: CASSRDRGTHSNQPQHF.